This is a list of T cell receptor beta chains from one sample in a study of graft-versus-host responses after intestinal transplantation. Assay: immunoSEQ multiplex PCR; the TCRdb copy retains only in-frame clones and omits some. The data contain about 120,000 clones, 85% to 95% of them singletons. No antigen has been identified for these receptors. Sample: unstimulated CD8+ T cells sorted from spleen or lymph node cells, taken before intestinal transplant. These receptors all stem from a human donor who received an intestinal transplant. Both conserved end residues are part of each CDR3. D genes are given only for firm matches.

d_call,v_call,j_call,cdr3_aa
TRBD1,TRBV2,TRBJ1-2,CASSAPEGGNLRGYTF
-,TRBV7-9,TRBJ2-1,CASSSQGPSYNEQFF
-,TRBV7-9,TRBJ2-1,CASSPLAEGGYNEQFF
TRBD1,TRBV7-6,TRBJ2-7,CASSLSNRGTYEQYF
-,TRBV27,TRBJ1-2,CASSSTGLLDGYTF
-,TRBV5-6,TRBJ2-1,CASSTLEALDNEQFF
TRBD1,TRBV14,TRBJ2-1,CASSRGEDRGWYEQFF
TRBD2,TRBV15,TRBJ2-3,CATGESSGSVDTQYF
-,TRBV6-1,TRBJ2-5,CASHLTERAETQYF
TRBD2,TRBV9,TRBJ2-3,CASSVGTSENTQYF
-,TRBV28,TRBJ1-2,CASSLWGIDGYTF
TRBD2,TRBV10-2,TRBJ2-1,CASSEGTSGYNEQFF
-,TRBV5-1,TRBJ1-5,CASSLGDISSQPQHF
-,TRBV2,TRBJ1-2,CASSERMSGHGYTF
-,TRBV19,TRBJ2-3,CASSIGRLHTDTQYF
TRBD1,TRBV5-3,TRBJ2-3,CARSPQGLFPRAGSTDTQYF
-,TRBV7-6,TRBJ2-2,CASSPKLQGGNTGELFF
TRBD1,TRBV6-6,TRBJ2-5,CASSYGQGETQYF
-,TRBV6-5,TRBJ1-1,CASSYGPNKNTEAFF
TRBD1,TRBV5-6,TRBJ2-7,CASSWGTALPYEQYF
TRBD2,TRBV9,TRBJ2-7,CASSAIGTSGFYEQYF
-,TRBV28,TRBJ1-1,CASSYSGNTEAFF
TRBD2,TRBV11-3,TRBJ2-7,CASSLGAGGSYEQYF
-,TRBV28,TRBJ1-1,CASTQLGRKSTEAFF
TRBD2,TRBV9,TRBJ2-5,CASSVDVGRSETQYF
TRBD1,TRBV9,TRBJ2-7,CASSAGRDSSYEQYF
-,TRBV5-6,TRBJ2-7,CASSLATDYEQYF
-,TRBV28,TRBJ1-5,CASSLRVSNQPQHF
-,TRBV9,TRBJ2-1,CASSVAALANFYNEQFF
TRBD1,TRBV28,TRBJ2-7,CASSFNPRDRGSGEQYF
TRBD1,TRBV19,TRBJ2-7,CCSGDREFYEQYF
-,TRBV13,TRBJ1-5,CASSLSGPDNQPQHF
TRBD1,TRBV9,TRBJ2-7,CASSVLGTGDYEQYF
-,TRBV9,TRBJ1-1,CASSGWGSGRTEAFF
-,TRBV27,TRBJ1-5,CASSLGAVNQPQHF
-,TRBV11-3,TRBJ2-7,CASSSRVGYEQYF
-,TRBV9,TRBJ1-4,CASSAQDRKNEKLFF
-,TRBV9,TRBJ1-1,CASSPLDVFLQGFEAFF
TRBD1,TRBV7-8,-,CASSLGTAYEQYF
-,TRBV9,TRBJ1-3,CASSATGSAGGNTIYF
-,TRBV13,TRBJ2-7,CASSLKGGWGTEQYF
-,TRBV2,TRBJ2-7,CASSSAPDRGSYEQYF
-,TRBV28,TRBJ1-2,CASSLDGANYGYTF
TRBD1,TRBV7-8,TRBJ1-5,CASSFRTGRQPQHF
-,TRBV27,TRBJ1-1,CASSLFQGTEAFF
TRBD1,TRBV4-3,TRBJ2-7,CASSQDRTGTDISYEQYF